The sequence of this T cell receptor beta chain was determined in a study of cytomegalovirus exposure and HLA in healthy donors. General study points: Specificity for CMV antigens was confirmed in vitro for three of the CMV-associated chains. Among TCR beta chains, those listed as cytomegalovirus-associated numbered about 160. Rarity held for most TCR sequences, but there were some public TCRs that occurred in many donors.

Generated by immunoSEQ multiplex PCR, the TCRdb table keeps only in-frame clones and is missing some. The table lists tens of thousands of clones, 85% to 95% of them singletons, with approximately 3.2% in the top ten. Donors were drawn from the roughly 130-subject validation cohort, separate from the approximately 680-subject first cohort. Worth noting for this clone: As yet, its antigen is unknown.

Germline V gene data show CDR1 as MNHEY and CDR2 as SVGAGI. The CDR3 covers 14 residues. The V and J ends lost 0 bases and 1 base respectively, with 6 bases between them. The gene calls are TRBV6-5 and TRBJ1-2, with D possibly matching TRBD1 (5 bases). Sequencing used PBMCs. This receptor was taken from a young man in good health and CMV-seronegative. CDR3: CASSYSQGNYGYTF. Here the CDR3 DNA reads TGTGCCAGCAGTTACTCTCAGGGTAACTATGGCTACACCTTC.